The entry below gives a single T cell receptor beta chain sequence along with its context. As processed by the authors: Using reference gene primer amplification, nucleated cell counts were estimated. Generated by immunoSEQ multiplex PCR, the TCRdb table keeps only in-frame clones and is missing some. The V and J calls and clone size are taken from that table; D and trimming were inferred from the DNA. This table has around 330,000 clones, approximately 89% appearing once. The entry originates in a study of blood T cell repertoires in COVID-19. Across the study: Samples of COVID-19 (acute and convalescent) were obtained from the United States, Italy and Spain. PBMCs, B-cell-depleted T cells, or T cells provided the cDNA or gDNA that made up the material.

Seattle enrolled patients during active infection and tracked them longitudinally. CDR1 is SGHNT, CDR2 YYREEE, per germline (reference sequence). The CDR3 is 15 amino acids. The V and J ends lost 4 bases and 2 bases respectively, with 15 bases between them. The source material was peripheral blood. The V gene is TRBV5-4, the J gene TRBJ1-2, with D tentatively TRBD1 (6 bases). This sequence was found in a woman younger than 45 with COVID-19, enrolled during active disease. The CDR3 nucleotides read TGTGCCAGCAGCGGGGGCGGGTCGGCAAACTATGGCTACACCTTC. This encodes CASSGGGSANYGYTF.